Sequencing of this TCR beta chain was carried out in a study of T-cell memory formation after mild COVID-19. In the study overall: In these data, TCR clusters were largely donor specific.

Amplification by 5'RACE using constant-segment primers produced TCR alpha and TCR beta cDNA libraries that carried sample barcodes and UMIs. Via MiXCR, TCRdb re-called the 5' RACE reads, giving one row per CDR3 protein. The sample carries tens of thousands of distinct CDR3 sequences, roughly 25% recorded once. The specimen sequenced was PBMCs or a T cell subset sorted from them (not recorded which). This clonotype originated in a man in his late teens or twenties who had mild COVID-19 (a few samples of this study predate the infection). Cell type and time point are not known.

CDR3 bases: TGTGCCAGCAGCCCTGGGGTAGCGGGGTCTCGCACAGATACGCAGTATTTT. Translating it yields CASSPGVAGSRTDTQYF. The rearrangement joins TRBV7-9 to TRBJ2-3, with 8 bases that match TRBD2. V was pared by 5 bases and J by 1 base, with 11 bases of the junction left unmatched. Germline-derived CDR1 and CDR2 are SEHNR and FQNEAQ (reference sequence). The CDR3 loop spans 17 amino acids.